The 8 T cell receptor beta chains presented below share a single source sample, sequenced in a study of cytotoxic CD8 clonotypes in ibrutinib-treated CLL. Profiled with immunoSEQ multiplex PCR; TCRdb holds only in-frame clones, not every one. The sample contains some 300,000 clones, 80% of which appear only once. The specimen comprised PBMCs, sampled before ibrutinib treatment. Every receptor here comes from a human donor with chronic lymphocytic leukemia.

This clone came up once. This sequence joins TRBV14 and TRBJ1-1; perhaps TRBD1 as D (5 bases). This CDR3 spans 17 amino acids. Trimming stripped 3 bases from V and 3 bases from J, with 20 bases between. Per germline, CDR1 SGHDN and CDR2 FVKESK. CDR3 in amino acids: CASSHRGAFFGDTEAFF. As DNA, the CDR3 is TGTGCCAGCAGCCATCGCGGGGCGTTCTTCGGCGACACTGAAGCTTTCTTT.

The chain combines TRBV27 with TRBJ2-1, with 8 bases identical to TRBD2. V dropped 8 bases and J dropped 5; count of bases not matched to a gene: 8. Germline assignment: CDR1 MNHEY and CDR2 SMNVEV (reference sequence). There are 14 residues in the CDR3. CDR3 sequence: CASRSLAGNNEQFF. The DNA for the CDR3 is TGTGCCAGCCGAAGTTTAGCGGGGAACAATGAGCAGTTCTTC.

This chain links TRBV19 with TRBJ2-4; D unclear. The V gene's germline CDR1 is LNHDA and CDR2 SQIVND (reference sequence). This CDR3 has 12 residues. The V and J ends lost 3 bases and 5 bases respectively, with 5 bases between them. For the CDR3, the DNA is TGTGCCAGTAGTATTGGGGAAAACATTCAGTACTTC. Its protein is CASSIGENIQYF.

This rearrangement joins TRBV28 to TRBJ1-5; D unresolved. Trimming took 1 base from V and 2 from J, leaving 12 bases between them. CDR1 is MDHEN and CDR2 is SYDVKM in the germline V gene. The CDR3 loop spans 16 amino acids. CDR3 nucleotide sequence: TGTGCCAGCAGTTTATCGAACTTAGTAGGCAATCAGCCCCAGCATTTT. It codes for CASSLSNLVGNQPQHF.

The CDR3 here is CASSFPGKLEQYF. The CDR3 coding sequence is TGTGCCAGCAGCTTCCCCGGGAAGTTGGAGCAGTACTTC. This rearrangement joins TRBV7-9 to TRBJ2-7; D is possibly TRBD2 (5 bases). V dropped 3 bases and J dropped 7 bases, with 13 bases sitting between them. The CDR3 runs to 13 residues. Germline V gene data show CDR1 as SEHNR and CDR2 as FQNEAQ (reference sequence).

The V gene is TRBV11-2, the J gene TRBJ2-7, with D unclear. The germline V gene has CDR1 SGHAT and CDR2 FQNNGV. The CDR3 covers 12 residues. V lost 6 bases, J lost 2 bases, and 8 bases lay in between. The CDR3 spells CASRRDTYEQYF. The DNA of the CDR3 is TGTGCCAGCAGACGAGACACCTACGAGCAGTACTTC.

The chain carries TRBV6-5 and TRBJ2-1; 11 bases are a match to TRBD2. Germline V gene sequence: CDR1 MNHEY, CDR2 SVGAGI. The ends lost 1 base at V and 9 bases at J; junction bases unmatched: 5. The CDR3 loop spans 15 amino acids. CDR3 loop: CASSYYLAGGSEQFF. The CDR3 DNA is TGTGCCAGCAGTTACTACCTAGCGGGAGGCAGTGAGCAGTTCTTC.

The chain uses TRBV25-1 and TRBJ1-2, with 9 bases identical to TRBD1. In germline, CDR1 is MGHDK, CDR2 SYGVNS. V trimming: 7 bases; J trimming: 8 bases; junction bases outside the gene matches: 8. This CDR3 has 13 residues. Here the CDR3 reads CASTALGQGGYTF. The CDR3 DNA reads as TGTGCCAGCACTGCCCTGGGACAGGGCGGCTACACCTTC.